A selection of T cell receptor beta chains follows, all from one sample in a study of chemoradiotherapy in HPV16-positive cancers. Using immunoSEQ multiplex PCR, the repertoire was profiled, and TCRdb retains in-frame clones only, with some absent. This sample has 20,000 to 25,000 clones; about 90% occur once, and the top ten carry around 5.3%. Sequences were derived from blood, sampled from a patient who underwent chemoradiotherapy. The receptors derive from a human donor with HPV-associated anogenital cancer. Both conserved end residues are part of each CDR3. Each record gives: D gene, clone size, J gene, V gene, CDR3 DNA, CDR3 protein. The D gene is left open where the match is weak. A clone size is listed for some rows: how often the clone was seen (once, few, many), or a class if it is expanded.

D: TRBD1
size: NA
J: TRBJ1-2
V: TRBV27
DNA: TGTGCCAGCAGTTTATCGGTCAGGGGGTCGGGAGGCTACACCTTC
CDR3: CASSLSVRGSGGYTF

D: NA
size: NA
J: TRBJ2-1
V: TRBV5-1
DNA: TGCGCCAGCAGCTTGGACGGGGTGTCCTACAATGAGCAGTTCTTC
CDR3: CASSLDGVSYNEQFF

D: TRBD1
size: NA
J: TRBJ2-3
V: TRBV7-2
DNA: TGTGCCAGCAGCCATGGACAGGGTGGCAACACAGATACGCAGTATTTT
CDR3: CASSHGQGGNTDTQYF

D: TRBD1
size: NA
J: TRBJ1-4
V: TRBV30
DNA: TGTGCCTGGAGTGTTTCGGGACAGGGCGAAAAACTGTTTTTT
CDR3: CAWSVSGQGEKLFF

D: NA
size: NA
J: TRBJ2-1
V: TRBV14
DNA: TGTGCCAGCAGCCCCGGACACAGCTCCTACAATGAGCAGTTCTTC
CDR3: CASSPGHSSYNEQFF

D: TRBD1
size: once
J: TRBJ1-5
V: TRBV5-3
DNA: TGTGCCAGAAGCTCGGAGCGACAGGGGACGAATCAGCCCCAGCATTTT
CDR3: CARSSERQGTNQPQHF

D: TRBD1
size: once
J: TRBJ1-2
V: TRBV7-6
DNA: TGTGCCAGCAGCTTGCAGGGACAGGGGAACTATGGCTACACCTTC
CDR3: CASSLQGQGNYGYTF

D: NA
size: NA
J: TRBJ2-7
V: TRBV2
DNA: TGTGCCAGCACCTTGAGGACAGTCCTCCTTTACGAGCAGTACTTC
CDR3: CASTLRTVLLYEQYF

D: NA
size: NA
J: TRBJ1-3
V: TRBV30
DNA: TGTGCCTGGAGCCTGTCCTCTGGAAACACCATATATTTT
CDR3: CAWSLSSGNTIYF

D: NA
size: NA
J: TRBJ2-6
V: TRBV27
DNA: TGTGCCAGCAGTTTAAGGGGGGCTGGGGCCAACGTCCTGACTTTC
CDR3: CASSLRGAGANVLTF

D: NA
size: NA
J: TRBJ1-6
V: TRBV5-1
DNA: TGCGCCAGCAGCTTGGGAACAACAGGTATAAGGTTCAATTCACCCCTCCACTTT
CDR3: CASSLGTTGIRFNSPLHF

D: NA
size: NA
J: TRBJ1-3
V: TRBV30
DNA: TGTGCCTGGAGTGTGCCTGGGAACTCTGGAAACACCATATATTTT
CDR3: CAWSVPGNSGNTIYF

D: NA
size: NA
J: TRBJ2-3
V: TRBV7-9
DNA: TGTGCCAGCAGCATACGGACAGTTTTCACAGATACGCAGTATTTT
CDR3: CASSIRTVFTDTQYF

D: NA
size: once
J: TRBJ2-7
V: TRBV11-3
DNA: TGTGCCAGCAGCCGTGGGAACCTTGCCAACGAGCAGTACTTC
CDR3: CASSRGNLANEQYF

D: NA
size: NA
J: TRBJ2-1
V: TRBV5-4
DNA: TGTGCCAGCAGCTTGGGGACAGTCTCCTACAATGAGCAGTTCTTC
CDR3: CASSLGTVSYNEQFF

D: TRBD2
size: NA
J: TRBJ2-3
V: TRBV13
DNA: TGTGCCAGCAGCGTCAGGACTAGCGGGGGTGCAGATACGCAGTATTTT
CDR3: CASSVRTSGGADTQYF

D: NA
size: few
J: TRBJ2-6
V: TRBV11-2
DNA: TGTGCCAGCAGCTCAGGCTACTCTGGGGCCAACGTCCTGACTTTC
CDR3: CASSSGYSGANVLTF

D: NA
size: NA
J: TRBJ1-1
V: TRBV19
DNA: TGTGCCAGTAGGGGACTAGACGGAAACGAAGCTTTCTTT
CDR3: CASRGLDGNEAFF

D: TRBD1
size: NA
J: TRBJ1-4
V: TRBV28
DNA: TGTGCCAGCAGTTTATCGGGCACAGGGGGTGAAAAACTGTTTTTT
CDR3: CASSLSGTGGEKLFF

D: NA
size: NA
J: TRBJ1-3
V: TRBV19
DNA: TGTGCCAGTAGTATCTTGACATCTGGAAACACCATATATTTT
CDR3: CASSILTSGNTIYF

D: NA
size: NA
J: TRBJ2-3
V: TRBV7-9
DNA: TGTGCCAGCAGCCCCTCGGCAGATACGCAGTATTTT
CDR3: CASSPSADTQYF

D: NA
size: NA
J: TRBJ2-5
V: TRBV7-8
DNA: TGTGCCAGCAGCGTAAGGCCCCAAGAGACCCAGTACTTC
CDR3: CASSVRPQETQYF

D: TRBD1
size: NA
J: TRBJ1-1
V: TRBV5-1
DNA: TGCGCCAGCAGCATGGGACAGTCCTACACTGAAGCTTTCTTT
CDR3: CASSMGQSYTEAFF

D: NA
size: NA
J: TRBJ2-1
V: TRBV7-3
DNA: TGTGCCAGCAGCGAAGACGTAGGGGCCTACAATGAGCAGTTCTTC
CDR3: CASSEDVGAYNEQFF

D: NA
size: once
J: TRBJ2-5
V: TRBV18
DNA: TGTGCCAGCTCCCCACCCGGGGCCTACCAAGAGACCCAGTACTTC
CDR3: CASSPPGAYQETQYF

D: NA
size: once
J: TRBJ1-2
V: TRBV6-1
DNA: TGTGCCAGCAGTGATCATTCAGGGTTCGACACCTTC
CDR3: CASSDHSGFDTF

D: NA
size: NA
J: TRBJ2-6
V: TRBV10-3
DNA: TGTGCCACGTCAATCCCGTCAGGGGCTGGGGCCAACGTCCTGACTTTC
CDR3: CATSIPSGAGANVLTF

D: NA
size: once
J: TRBJ1-3
V: TRBV6-5
DNA: TGTGCCAGCAGTTACTCGACAGGCTCTGGAAACACCATATATTTT
CDR3: CASSYSTGSGNTIYF

D: TRBD2
size: once
J: TRBJ2-3
V: TRBV5-1
DNA: TGCGCCAGCACCCCTAGCGGGGGGGCTCATACGCAGTATTTT
CDR3: CASTPSGGAHTQYF

D: NA
size: NA
J: TRBJ2-5
V: TRBV10-3
DNA: TGTGCCATCAGTGAGGGCGGAGAGACCCAGTACTTC
CDR3: CAISEGGETQYF

D: NA
size: NA
J: TRBJ1-4
V: TRBV5-4
DNA: TGTGCCAGCAGCTGGGAGCCTCAGGGCACTAATGAAAAACTGTTTTTT
CDR3: CASSWEPQGTNEKLFF

D: NA
size: once
J: TRBJ1-2
V: TRBV5-4
DNA: TGTGCCAGCAGCTTGGCAGGGGAGTATGGCTACACCTTC
CDR3: CASSLAGEYGYTF

D: NA
size: NA
J: TRBJ1-1
V: TRBV5-1
DNA: TGCGCCAGCAGCTTGCGTGGGGGGGCACAGGGAAACACTGAAGCTTTCTTT
CDR3: CASSLRGGAQGNTEAFF

D: TRBD1
size: NA
J: TRBJ1-2
V: TRBV30
DNA: TGTGCCTGGAGTCTGGACAGGGGCTATGGCTACACCTTC
CDR3: CAWSLDRGYGYTF

D: NA
size: few
J: TRBJ1-2
V: TRBV28
DNA: TGTGCCAGCAGTTCGCACCACATGCTTTATGGCTATGGCTACACCTTC
CDR3: CASSSHHMLYGYGYTF

D: TRBD1
size: NA
J: TRBJ2-3
V: TRBV7-7
DNA: TGTGCCAGCAGCCCAGGACAGGGCTCGAGCACAGATACGCAGTATTTT
CDR3: CASSPGQGSSTDTQYF

D: TRBD2
size: NA
J: TRBJ2-3
V: TRBV9
DNA: TGTGCCAGCAGCGAGGTAGCGGGGGGGCCTAGCACAGATACGCAGTATTTT
CDR3: CASSEVAGGPSTDTQYF

D: NA
size: NA
J: TRBJ2-3
V: TRBV7-9
DNA: TGTGCCAGCAGCGGTCGCACAGATACGCAGTATTTT
CDR3: CASSGRTDTQYF

D: TRBD2
size: NA
J: TRBJ2-1
V: TRBV19
DNA: TGTGCCAGTAGTCGTTATGGACTAGCGGGGGACATCAATGAGCAGTTCTTC
CDR3: CASSRYGLAGDINEQFF

D: TRBD1
size: NA
J: TRBJ1-2
V: TRBV11-1
DNA: TGTGCCAGCAGCTTAAACCGGGACAGGAATCTCGGCGCCTATGGCTACACCTTC
CDR3: CASSLNRDRNLGAYGYTF

D: TRBD2
size: NA
J: TRBJ2-5
V: TRBV7-9
DNA: TGTGCCAGCAGCCTTACGGGGGGGGCCCAAGAGACCCAGTACTTC
CDR3: CASSLTGGAQETQYF

D: TRBD1
size: NA
J: TRBJ1-2
V: TRBV19
DNA: TGTGCCAGTAGTATTGCTCCGGGACAGTACTATGGCTACACCTTC
CDR3: CASSIAPGQYYGYTF

D: TRBD2
size: NA
J: TRBJ2-1
V: TRBV11-3
DNA: TGTGCCAGCAGCTTAGTTGCGGGGGGGTACAATGAGCAGTTCTTC
CDR3: CASSLVAGGYNEQFF

D: NA
size: NA
J: TRBJ1-1
V: TRBV19
DNA: TGTGCCAGTAGTATGGCGGGACATCCGAACACTGAAGCTTTCTTT
CDR3: CASSMAGHPNTEAFF

D: NA
size: few
J: TRBJ2-2
V: TRBV20-1
DNA: TGCAGTGCTAGACTAGCGAGGGAGCTGTTTTTT
CDR3: CSARLARELFF

D: TRBD1
size: NA
J: TRBJ2-7
V: TRBV11-2
DNA: TGTGCCAGCAGCTTAGGACAGGGGTCATCCTACGAGCAGTACTTC
CDR3: CASSLGQGSSYEQYF

D: TRBD1
size: NA
J: TRBJ2-7
V: TRBV2
DNA: TGTGCCAGCCGAGGGACAGGGGGCCTGTACGAGCAGTACTTC
CDR3: CASRGTGGLYEQYF

D: NA
size: NA
J: TRBJ1-1
V: TRBV6-5
DNA: TGTGCCAGCAGCCGAGGGGGGACTGAAGCTTTCTTT
CDR3: CASSRGGTEAFF

D: NA
size: NA
J: TRBJ1-2
V: TRBV6-1
DNA: TGTGCCAGCAGTGAAGGGGGGGTAGGGCTACTCTACACCTTC
CDR3: CASSEGGVGLLYTF

D: NA
size: once
J: TRBJ2-7
V: TRBV5-5
DNA: TGTGCCAGCAGCGAAGGGCTACAGCTCTCCTACGAGCAGTACTTC
CDR3: CASSEGLQLSYEQYF

D: TRBD1
size: NA
J: TRBJ2-2
V: TRBV12-5
DNA: TGTGCTAGTGGTTTCGGGACAGGGGGTGAGACCGGGGAGCTGTTTTTT
CDR3: CASGFGTGGETGELFF

D: TRBD1
size: NA
J: TRBJ1-1
V: TRBV19
DNA: TGTGCCAGTAGCCTCGGGACAGGGGGCACTGAAGCTTTCTTT
CDR3: CASSLGTGGTEAFF

D: TRBD1
size: NA
J: TRBJ2-2
V: TRBV19
DNA: TGTGCCAGTAGTATTACAGGGGCCGGGAACACCGGGGAGCTGTTTTTT
CDR3: CASSITGAGNTGELFF

D: NA
size: NA
J: TRBJ1-2
V: TRBV2
DNA: TGTGCCAGCAGCGGGGGCGGTGGCTACACCTTC
CDR3: CASSGGGGYTF